Given below is one TCR beta chain in context. One end of the junction does not line up with germline, which may come from a read error. This sample is drawn from a study of tumor-infiltrating lymphocytes in primary liver carcinoma. Looking at the study overall: Every patient in the cohort had a primary liver carcinoma. That carcinoma was treated by surgical resection. The patients comprised men and women between the ages of 30 and 69 years. The study reported T1-T3 N0M0 tumors spanning 4.2 to 10 cm.

Both blood RNA, taken from unsorted whole blood, and germline DNA were extracted. The length of the CDR3 is 14 residues. In germline, CDR1 is SGHAT, CDR2 FQNNGV. Total RNA (approximately 500 ng) served as template for TCR beta cDNA synthesis primed by a constant-region primer. Modified slightly, ARM-PCR produced TCR beta libraries over three nested multiplex PCR rounds. The study ran its first two PCR rounds for nine to ten cycles each, using TRBV1-TRBV30 forward primers and a C-beta reverse primer. TCRdb reanalysed the multiplex PCR reads using MiXCR and keeps one entry per CDR3 protein. This table holds approximately 330,000 distinct CDR3 sequences, around 60% found once.

The sequenced sample consisted of peripheral blood. The chain couples TRBV11-2 to TRBJ1-2; D unresolved. This sequence was found in a man aged 40-55 years with primary liver carcinoma and hepatitis B virus infection. CDR3 amino acids: CTSSLDVGRYGYTF. The CDR3 region has the DNA TGTACCAGCAGCTTAGATGTAGGGAGATATGGGTACACCTTC.